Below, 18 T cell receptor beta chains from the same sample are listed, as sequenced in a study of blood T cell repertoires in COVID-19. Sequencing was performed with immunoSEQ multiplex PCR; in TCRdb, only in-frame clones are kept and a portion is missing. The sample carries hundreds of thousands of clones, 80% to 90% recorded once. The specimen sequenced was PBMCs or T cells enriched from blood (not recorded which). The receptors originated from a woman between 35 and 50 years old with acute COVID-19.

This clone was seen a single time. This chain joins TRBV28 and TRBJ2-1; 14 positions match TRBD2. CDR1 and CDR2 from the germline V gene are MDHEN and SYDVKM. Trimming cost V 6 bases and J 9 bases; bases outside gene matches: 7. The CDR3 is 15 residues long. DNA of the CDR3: TGTGCCAGCAGCCTCGGGACTAGCGGGAGAGGTGAGCAGTTCTTC. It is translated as CASSLGTSGRGEQFF.

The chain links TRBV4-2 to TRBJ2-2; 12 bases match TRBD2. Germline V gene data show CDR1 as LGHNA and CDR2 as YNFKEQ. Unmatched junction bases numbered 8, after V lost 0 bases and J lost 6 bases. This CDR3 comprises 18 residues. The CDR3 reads CASSQDQRLAGVPGELFF. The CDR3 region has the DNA TGTGCCAGCAGCCAAGATCAGCGACTAGCGGGAGTGCCCGGGGAGCTGTTTTTT.

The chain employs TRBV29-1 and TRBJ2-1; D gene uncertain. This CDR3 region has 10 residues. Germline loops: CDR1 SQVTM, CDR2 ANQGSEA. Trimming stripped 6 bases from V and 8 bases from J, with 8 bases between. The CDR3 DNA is TGCAGCGTCCTAAGCTATGAGCAGTTCTTC. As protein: CSVLSYEQFF.

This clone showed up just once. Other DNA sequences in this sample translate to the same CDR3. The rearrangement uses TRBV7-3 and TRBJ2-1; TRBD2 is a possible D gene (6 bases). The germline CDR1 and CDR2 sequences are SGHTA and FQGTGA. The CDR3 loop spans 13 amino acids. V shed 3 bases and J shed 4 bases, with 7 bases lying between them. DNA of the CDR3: TGTGCCAGCAGCTTGAGCGGGTACAATGAGCAGTTCTTC. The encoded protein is CASSLSGYNEQFF.

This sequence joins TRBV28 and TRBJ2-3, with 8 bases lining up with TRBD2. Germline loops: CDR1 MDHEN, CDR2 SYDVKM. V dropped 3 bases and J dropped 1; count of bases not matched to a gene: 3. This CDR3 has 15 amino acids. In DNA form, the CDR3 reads TGTGCCAGCAGTTTCGCGGGAGGCCGCACAGATACGCAGTATTTT. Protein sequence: CASSFAGGRTDTQYF.

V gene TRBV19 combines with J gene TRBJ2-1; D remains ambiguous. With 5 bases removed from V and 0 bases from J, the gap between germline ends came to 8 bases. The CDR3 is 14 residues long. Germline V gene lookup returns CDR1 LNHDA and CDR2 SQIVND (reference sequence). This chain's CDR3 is CASSSGYSYNEQFF. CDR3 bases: TGTGCCAGTAGTTCCGGTTACTCCTACAATGAGCAGTTCTTC.

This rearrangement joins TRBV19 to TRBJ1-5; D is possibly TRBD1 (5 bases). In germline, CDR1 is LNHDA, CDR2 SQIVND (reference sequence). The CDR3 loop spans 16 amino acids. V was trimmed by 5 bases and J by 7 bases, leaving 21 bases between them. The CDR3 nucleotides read TGTGCCAGTAGTCCCGATGGGGCTCTGAAGGAGCAGCCCCAGCATTTT. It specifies CASSPDGALKEQPQHF.

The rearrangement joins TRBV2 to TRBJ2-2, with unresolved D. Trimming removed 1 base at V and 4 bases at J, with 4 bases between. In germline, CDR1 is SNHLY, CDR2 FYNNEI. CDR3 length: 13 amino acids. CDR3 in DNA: TGTGCCAGCAGTGAAGAGAGCACCGGGGAGCTGTTTTTT. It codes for CASSEESTGELFF.

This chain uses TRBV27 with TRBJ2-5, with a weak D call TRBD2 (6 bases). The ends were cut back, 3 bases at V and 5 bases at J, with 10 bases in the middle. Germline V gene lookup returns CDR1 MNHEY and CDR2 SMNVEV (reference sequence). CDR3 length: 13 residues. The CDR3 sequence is CASSLGGPETQYF. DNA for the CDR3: TGTGCCAGCAGTTTGGGGGGTCCGGAGACCCAGTACTTC.

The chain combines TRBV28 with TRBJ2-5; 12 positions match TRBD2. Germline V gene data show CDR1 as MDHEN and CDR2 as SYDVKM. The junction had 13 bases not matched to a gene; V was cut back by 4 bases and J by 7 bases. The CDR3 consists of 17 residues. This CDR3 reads CASSSRSLAGGWLTQYF. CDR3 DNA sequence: TGTGCCAGCAGTTCCCGCTCACTAGCGGGAGGATGGTTGACCCAGTACTTC.

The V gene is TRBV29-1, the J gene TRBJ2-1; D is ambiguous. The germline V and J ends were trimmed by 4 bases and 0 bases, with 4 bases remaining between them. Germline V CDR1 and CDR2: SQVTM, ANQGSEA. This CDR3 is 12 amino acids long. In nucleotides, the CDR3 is TGCAGCGTTGGGAGCTCCTACAATGAGCAGTTCTTC. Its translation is CSVGSSYNEQFF.

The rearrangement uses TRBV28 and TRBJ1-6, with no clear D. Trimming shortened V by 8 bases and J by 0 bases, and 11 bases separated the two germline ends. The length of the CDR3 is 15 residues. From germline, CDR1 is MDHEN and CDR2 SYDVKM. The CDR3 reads CASRGGSSYNSPLHF. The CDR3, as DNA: TGTGCCAGCCGAGGCGGTAGCTCCTATAATTCACCCCTCCACTTT. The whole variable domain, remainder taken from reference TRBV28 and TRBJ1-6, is DVKVTQSSRYLVKRTGEKVFLECVQDMDHENMFWYRQDPGLGLRLIYFSYDVKMKEKGDIPEGYSVSREKKERFSLILESASTNQTSMYLCASRGGSSYNSPLHFGNGTRLTVT.

CDR3 sequence: CASSLVGASGRNEQFF. DNA for the CDR3: TGTGCCAGCAGCTTAGTCGGGGCTAGCGGGAGAAATGAGCAGTTCTTC. This chain connects TRBV11-2 to TRBJ2-1; 10 bases agree with TRBD2. V shed 1 base, J shed 7 bases, and the junction held 7 bases outside the gene matches. Germline CDR1 SGHAT, CDR2 FQNNGV. CDR3 length: 16 amino acids.

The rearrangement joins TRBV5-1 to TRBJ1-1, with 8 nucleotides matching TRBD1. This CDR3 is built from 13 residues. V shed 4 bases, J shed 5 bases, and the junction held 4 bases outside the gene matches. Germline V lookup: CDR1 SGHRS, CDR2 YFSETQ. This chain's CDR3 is CASSMDRVTEAFF. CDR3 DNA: TGCGCCAGCAGCATGGACAGGGTTACTGAAGCTTTCTTT.

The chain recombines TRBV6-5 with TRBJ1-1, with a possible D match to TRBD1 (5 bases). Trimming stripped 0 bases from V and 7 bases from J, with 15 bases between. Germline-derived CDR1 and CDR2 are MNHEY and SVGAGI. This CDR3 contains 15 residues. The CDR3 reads CASSYSWGPMGEAFF. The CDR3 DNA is TGTGCCAGCAGTTACTCTTGGGGCCCCATGGGTGAAGCTTTCTTT.

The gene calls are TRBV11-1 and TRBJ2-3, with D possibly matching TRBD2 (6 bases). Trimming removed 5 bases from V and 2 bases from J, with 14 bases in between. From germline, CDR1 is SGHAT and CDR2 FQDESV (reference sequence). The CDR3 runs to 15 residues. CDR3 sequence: CASSPSGTATDTQYF. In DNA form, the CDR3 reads TGTGCCAGCAGCCCATCCGGGACTGCCACAGATACGCAGTATTTT.

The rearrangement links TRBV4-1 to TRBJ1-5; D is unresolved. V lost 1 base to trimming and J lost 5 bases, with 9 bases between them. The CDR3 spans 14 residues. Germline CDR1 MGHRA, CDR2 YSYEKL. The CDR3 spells CASSQVAGDQPQHF. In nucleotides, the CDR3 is TGCGCCAGCAGCCAAGTGGCGGGAGATCAGCCCCAGCATTTT.

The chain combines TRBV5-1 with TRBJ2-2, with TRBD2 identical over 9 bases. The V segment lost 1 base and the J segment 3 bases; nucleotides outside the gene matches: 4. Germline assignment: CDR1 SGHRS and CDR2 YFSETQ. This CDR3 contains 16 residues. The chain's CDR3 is CASSLRAGGYTGELFF. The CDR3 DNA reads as TGCGCCAGCAGCTTGCGGGCGGGAGGGTACACCGGGGAGCTGTTTTTT.